The TCR beta chain under discussion was sequenced for a study of T and B cells in COVID-19 patients. Across the whole study: Blood was sampled from COVID-19 patients who were either actively infected or recovered. Most recovered patients had mild to moderate COVID-19 treated as outpatients. Median age was approximately 33 years in the recovered cohort and around 62 years in the active-infection cohort.

Each TRB amplification used about 220-500 ng of genomic DNA from blood. BIOMED2 TRB-A/B primer pools were used in multiplex TRB PCR. TCRdb processed the multiplex PCR reads anew with MiXCR; each CDR3 protein has one entry. The table has 20,000 or so distinct CDR3 sequences, over 25% seen once. This CDR3 spans 16 amino acids. V gave up 4 bases and J gave up 3 bases; unmatched junction bases: 9. CDR1 and CDR2 (germline): SGHKS, YYEKEE (reference sequence). Judged by abundance, this clonotype is medium-sized. This chain links TRBV5-5 with TRBJ2-2, with 7 bases identical to TRBD1. The sequenced material came from blood. This clonotype was obtained from a human donor who had recovered from COVID-19. The CDR3 sequence: CASSLGQTGYTGELFF. The CDR3 region has the DNA TGTGCCAGCAGCCTGGGTCAGACAGGGTACACCGGGGAGCTGTTTTTT.